This TCR beta chain was captured by sequencing in a study of blood T cells in healthy people across ages. Study results and caveats: Because sorting was not performed, PBMCs prevented conclusive naive versus antigen-experienced comparison. TCR beta diversity, measured per million T cells, fell in a roughly linear way with age. Naive CD4+ cell counts and diversity both ran higher in long-lived than in aged donors.

Using a J-beta primer mix together with a sample-barcoded 5' primer, a second PCR was run for roughly 7 to 11 cycles. A template-switch adaptor that had 12 random nucleotides put a tag on each cDNA molecule. TCRdb fed the 5' RACE reads into MiXCR, producing one record per CDR3 protein. The table shows over 950,000 distinct CDR3 sequences, with roughly two fifths occurring only once. As for this clonotype: The target antigen is unknown.

The receptor was derived from a man between 18 and 29 years old in good health. Sequenced input: blood.

The CDR3: CSATGQGRLRGYTF. In nucleotides, the CDR3 is TGCAGTGCTACAGGGCAGGGCCGTTTGCGAGGCTACACCTTC. This chain uses TRBV20-1 with TRBJ1-2, with TRBD1 as a possible D gene (5 bases). CDR1 and CDR2 (germline): DFQATT, SNEGSKA (reference sequence). This CDR3 spans 14 amino acids. The ends were cut back, 4 bases at V and 8 bases at J, with 20 bases in the middle.